Sequencing of this T cell receptor beta chain was carried out in a study of beta chain features in type 1 diabetes. On the study more broadly: Regarding age, gender and cell yields, patients proved similar to healthy donors.

A note on this clone: Its antigen remains unknown. The same CDR3 arises from other DNA sequences in this sample as well.

Notes on the study in general: Type 1 diabetes patients had moderately but significantly shorter TCRB CDR3s in all four CD4+ subsets. A cDNA-based sequencing approach could over-represent cells with high TCR expression. The influence of HLA type on TCRB rearrangement stayed undetermined. When VDJ junctions were examined, type 1 diabetes patients showed fewer insertions and more deletions.

Expressed TCRB transcripts got sequenced, as all isolated RNA was reverse transcribed. Repertoires were generated with immunoSEQ multiplex PCR, while TCRdb's copy carries only in-frame clones and drops some. The table records some 640,000 clones, about an eighth of them present only once. With 3 bases removed from V and 11 bases from J, the gap between germline ends came to 13 bases. This CDR3 has 12 amino acids. Germline CDR1 SQVTM, CDR2 ANQGSEA. The receptor was derived from a man aged 18-30 years with type 1 diabetes. This chain links TRBV29-1 with TRBJ1-4, with D tentatively TRBD1 (5 bases). Sequenced: naive CD4+ T cells from blood. The CDR3: CSVDGGNEKLFF. CDR3 coding DNA: TGCAGCGTTGACGGGGGGAACGAGAAACTGTTTTTT.